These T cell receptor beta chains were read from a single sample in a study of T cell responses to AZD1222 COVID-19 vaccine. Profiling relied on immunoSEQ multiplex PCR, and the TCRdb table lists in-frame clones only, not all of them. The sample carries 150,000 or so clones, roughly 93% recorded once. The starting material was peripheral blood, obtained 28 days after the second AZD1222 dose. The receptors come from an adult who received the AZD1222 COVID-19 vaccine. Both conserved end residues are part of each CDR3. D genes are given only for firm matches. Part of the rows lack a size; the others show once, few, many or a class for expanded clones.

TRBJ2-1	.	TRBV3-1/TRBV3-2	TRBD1	TGTGCCAGCAGCCACCGACAGGGGTCTTCCTACAATGAGCAGTTCTTC	CASSHRQGSSYNEQFF
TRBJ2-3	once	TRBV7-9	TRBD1	TGTGCCAGCAGCCCGGGGAACAGGGGGAGCACAGATACGCAGTATTTT	CASSPGNRGSTDTQYF
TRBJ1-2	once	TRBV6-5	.	TGTGCCAGCAGTTACTCAGGGCGAGGAGGCTACACCTTC	CASSYSGRGGYTF
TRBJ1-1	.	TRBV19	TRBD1	TGTGCCAGTAGTCTTCGACAGGGAAACACTGAAGCTTTCTTT	CASSLRQGNTEAFF
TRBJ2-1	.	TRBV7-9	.	TGTGCCAGCAGCCCGGCGGTCGCCCCCTCCTACAATGAGCAGTTCTTC	CASSPAVAPSYNEQFF
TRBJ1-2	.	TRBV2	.	TGTGCCAGCAGTGACAGGGAACCGTATGGCTACACCTTC	CASSDREPYGYTF
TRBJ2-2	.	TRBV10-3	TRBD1	TGTGCCATCAGCGACGGACAGGGAGGCGCCGGGGAGCTGTTTTTT	CAISDGQGGAGELFF
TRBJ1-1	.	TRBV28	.	TGTGCCAGTACGGGGGTCACTGAAGCTTTCTTT	CASTGVTEAFF
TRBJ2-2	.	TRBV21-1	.	TGTGCCAGCAGAGACGGACTAGCGGGAGGGAACACCGGGGAGCTGTTTTTT	CASRDGLAGGNTGELFF
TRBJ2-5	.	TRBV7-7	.	TGTGCCAGCAGCTTAGAGGTCGCCAGGGCCGAGACCCAGTACTTC	CASSLEVARAETQYF
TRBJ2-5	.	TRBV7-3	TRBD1	TGTGCCAGCAGCTCCGGACAGGGCTCACAAGAGACCCAGTACTTC	CASSSGQGSQETQYF
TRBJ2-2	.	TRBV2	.	TGTGCCAGCAGGCCGACAGGTACCACCGGGGAGCTGTTTTTT	CASRPTGTTGELFF
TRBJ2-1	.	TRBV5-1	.	TGCGCCAGCCATTGGACTGGCTACAATGAGCAGTTCTTC	CASHWTGYNEQFF
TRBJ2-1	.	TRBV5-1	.	TGCGCCAGCAGCTTGGTAAGGAGCTCCTACAATGAGCAGTTCTTC	CASSLVRSSYNEQFF
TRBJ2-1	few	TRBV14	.	TGTGCCAGCAGCCAAGGGCTGGGGTTTAGGTATGAGCAGTTCTTC	CASSQGLGFRYEQFF
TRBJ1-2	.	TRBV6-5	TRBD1	TGTGCCAGCAGTCCCCGGTCCGGACAGGGCTACGGCTACACCTTC	CASSPRSGQGYGYTF
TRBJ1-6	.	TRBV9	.	TGTGCCAGCAGCACAAGCCCCACAGGGTTTAGTTCACCCCTCCACTTT	CASSTSPTGFSSPLHF
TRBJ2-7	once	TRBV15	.	TGTGCCACCGCTCGTGTGGCGGGTAATCTACAGGAGCAGTACTTC	CATARVAGNLQEQYF
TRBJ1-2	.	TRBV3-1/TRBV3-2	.	TGTGCCAGCAGCCAAGGTCATGGCTACACCTTC	CASSQGHGYTF
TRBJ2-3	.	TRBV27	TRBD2	TGTGCCAGCAGTAGGCTAGCGGCTGGGGGGGATACGCAGTATTTT	CASSRLAAGGDTQYF
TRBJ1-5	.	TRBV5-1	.	TGCGCCAGCAGCTTAGAGGGTGGCAATCAGCCCCAGCATTTT	CASSLEGGNQPQHF
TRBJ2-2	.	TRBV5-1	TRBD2	TGCGCCAGCAGCACGGGACTAGGGGATACCGGGGAGCTGTTTTTT	CASSTGLGDTGELFF
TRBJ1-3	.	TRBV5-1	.	TGCGCCAGCAGCTTGCAGGGCACTGGAAACACCATATATTTT	CASSLQGTGNTIYF
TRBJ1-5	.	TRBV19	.	TGTGCCAGTAGTATATTTTTAAGCAATCAGCCCCAGCATTTT	CASSIFLSNQPQHF
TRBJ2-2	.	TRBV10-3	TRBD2	TGTGCCATCAGTGGTGGGACTAGCGGGGGGGACACCGGGGAGCTGTTTTTT	CAISGGTSGGDTGELFF
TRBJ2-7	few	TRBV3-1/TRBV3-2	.	TGTGCCAGCAGCCCGGAGGCAGGGTACGAGCAGTACTTC	CASSPEAGYEQYF
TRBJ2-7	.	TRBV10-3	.	TGTGCCATCAGTGAAGCCGGGACATTCTACGAGCAGTACTTC	CAISEAGTFYEQYF
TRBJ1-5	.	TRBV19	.	TGTGCCAGTAGTCAGGGACTGACCTTCAATCAGCCCCAGCATTTT	CASSQGLTFNQPQHF
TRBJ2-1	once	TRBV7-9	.	TGTGCCAGCAGCTTAGGACAGGAGCAGTTCTTC	CASSLGQEQFF
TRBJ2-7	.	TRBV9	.	TGTGCCAGCAGCGTTCATCCCAGGTTCGAGCAGTACTTC	CASSVHPRFEQYF
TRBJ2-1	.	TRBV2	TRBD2	TGTGCCAGCAGTGAAATGACGGGAGGGAGGTATGTTGAGCAGTTCTTC	CASSEMTGGRYVEQFF
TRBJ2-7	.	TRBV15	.	TGTGCCACCAGCCCCCTGGGGGCAGGGCGGGAGAGGGCCTACGAGCAGTACTTC	CATSPLGAGRERAYEQYF
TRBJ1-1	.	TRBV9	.	TGTGCCAGCAGCTCGTCAATGAACACTGAAGCTTTCTTT	CASSSSMNTEAFF
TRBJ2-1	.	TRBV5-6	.	TGTGCCAGCAGCTTGGAGGTGCGGGCTGTGAACAACAATGAGCAGTTCTTC	CASSLEVRAVNNNEQFF
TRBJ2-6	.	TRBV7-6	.	TGTGCCAGCACCACGGGGGCGCGAGGGGCCAACGTCCTGACTTTC	CASTTGARGANVLTF
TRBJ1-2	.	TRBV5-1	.	TGCGCCAGCAGCTTGGTCGCGGGGAGAGCTAACTATGGCTACACCTTC	CASSLVAGRANYGYTF
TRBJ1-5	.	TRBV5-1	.	TGCGCCAGCAGGGAAGGGGATAGCAATCAGCCCCAGCATTTT	CASREGDSNQPQHF
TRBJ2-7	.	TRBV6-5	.	TGTGCCAGCGGGGGGCTCTTAAACTACGAGCAGTACTTC	CASGGLLNYEQYF
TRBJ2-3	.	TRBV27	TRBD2	TGTGCCAGCAGTATAAGGACTAGCGGAACTAGCACAGATACGCAGTATTTT	CASSIRTSGTSTDTQYF
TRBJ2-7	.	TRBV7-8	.	TGTGCCAGCAGCTTAGCGTCGGGGGAGGATAAGAACTTC	CASSLASGEDKNF
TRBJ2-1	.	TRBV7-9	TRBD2	TGTGCCAGCAGCACAGGACTAGCTGCCTACAATGAGCAGTTCTTC	CASSTGLAAYNEQFF
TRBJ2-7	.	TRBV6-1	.	TGTGCCAGCAGTGAAACAGAAGTCTACGAGCAGTACTTC	CASSETEVYEQYF
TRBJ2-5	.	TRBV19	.	TGTGCCAGTAGTATAAGGGGTGGGCAAGAGACCCAGTACTTC	CASSIRGGQETQYF
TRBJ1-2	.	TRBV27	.	TGTGCCAGCAGTTTAACAGCAGGGAACTATGGCTACACCTTC	CASSLTAGNYGYTF
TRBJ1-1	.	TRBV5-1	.	TGCGCCAGCAGCTTGGACCTTGTAGCTATGAACACTGAAGCTTTCTTT	CASSLDLVAMNTEAFF
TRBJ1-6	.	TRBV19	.	TGTGCCAGTAGTTGGACCGGGACAATAAATTCACCCCTCCACTTT	CASSWTGTINSPLHF
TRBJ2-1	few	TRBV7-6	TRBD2	TGTGCCAGCAGCTCGGCCCCTAGCGGAGCCCCAGGTGAGCAGTTCTTC	CASSSAPSGAPGEQFF
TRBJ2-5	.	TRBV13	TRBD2	TGTGCCAGCAGCTTAGGGGGTAGCGGGGCTCAACAAGAGACCCAGTACTTC	CASSLGGSGAQQETQYF
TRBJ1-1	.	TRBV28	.	TGTGCCAGCAGCAGATCTGGGAGTGAAGCTTTCTTT	CASSRSGSEAFF